These 16 T cell receptor delta chains came from one sample sequenced in a study of γδ T cells in repeated Plasmodium falciparum infection. Vgamma9/Vdelta2+ and Vdelta2-negative gammadelta T cells were flow-sorted from PBMC for bulk sequencing. TCRdb applied CATT to the multiplex PCR reads for clone calling. The data contain 40,000 to 55,000 delta-chain clones, roughly 2% of them singletons. Sequencing input: gamma-delta T cells from blood. The receptors shown here come from a pool of human donors (malaria-infected and uninfected, not separated).

This clone showed up just a few times. A read error is likely here: a far larger clone is one base away. Other DNA sequences in the same sample also yield this CDR3. J is TRDJ1 and V is TRDV1, with TRDD3 as a possible D gene (5 bases). No J segment appears in TCRdb, so it was assigned here by matching the sequence to germline. The CDR3 sequence is 20 residues long. CDR1 is TSWWSYY and CDR2 is QGS in the germline V gene. V shed 3 bases and J shed 0 bases, with 26 bases lying between them. DNA for the CDR3: TGTGCTCTTGGGGAGCCCACTTTCGGGTACGTAAGGGGGTACACCGATAAACTCATCTTT. Protein sequence: CALGEPTFGYVRGYTDKLIF.

This clone was seen at least ten times. The translation of this DNA and the TCRdb protein of a much larger clone differ at residue 11, probably owing to a read error; the protein shown here is translated from the DNA. The chain is built from TRDV3 and TRDJ1; 8 nucleotides align to TRDD3. CDR1 is TVYSNPD, CDR2 GDNSRS, per germline (reference sequence). Unmatched junction bases numbered 14, after V lost 1 base and J lost 1 base. CDR3 size: 17 residues. The CDR3 spells CAFNGNPGGLCTDKLIF. The CDR3 nucleotides read TGTGCCTTTAATGGTAATCCTGGGGGACTGTGCACCGATAAACTCATCTTT.

Remarks on this clone: TCRdb's protein, taken from a much larger clone, differs from this DNA's translation at residue 10, likely owing to a read error; the protein displayed comes from the DNA. The CDR3: CAVRGTTDKIIF. Written as DNA, the CDR3 is TGTGCTGTAAGAGGAACAACCGATAAAATCATCTTT. The J gene is TRDJ1, the V gene TRAV36/DV7; D unclear. This CDR3 spans 12 amino acids. Per the germline V gene, CDR1 is VTNFRS and CDR2 is LTSSGIE (reference sequence).

This clone was seen a handful of times. A far larger clone is a single base away, which makes a read error likely. The same CDR3 is also encoded by other DNA sequences in this sample. The chain carries TRDV1 and TRDJ1; 8 bases are a match to TRDD3. Trimming cost V 7 bases and J 1 base; bases outside gene matches: 8. The CDR3 is made up of 15 amino acids. CDR1 and CDR2 (germline): TSWWSYY, QGS. The CDR3 protein is CALATGGSSTDKLIF. CDR3 DNA sequence: TGTGCTCTTGCAACTGGGGGGTCGAGCACCGATAAACTCATCTTT.

This clone turned up a few times. TCRdb shows a much larger clone's protein in place of this DNA's translation, and the two differ at residue 23, likely through a read error; the protein shown is translated from the DNA. This chain joins TRDV1 and TRDJ2, with 9 bases fitting TRDD3. TCRdb leaves out the J gene; it was filled in here by matching the DNA to germline. CDR1 and CDR2 from the germline V gene are TSWWSYY and QGS. V lost 0 bases and J lost 12; bases outside the gene matches: 35. This CDR3 is built from 24 residues. CDR3 residues: CALGELALLPFSLYWGSYTDKLFF. The CDR3 DNA sequence: TGTGCTCTTGGGGAACTAGCCCTCCTACCCTTCTCTCTTTACTGGGGGAGCTACACCGATAAACTCTTCTTT.

This clone was recorded a few times. A much more abundant neighbour one base away suggests this may be a read error. The chain uses TRDV2 and TRDJ3; TRDD3 agrees at 8 bases. TCRdb is silent on the J gene; assignment here came from matching the DNA to germline. The CDR3 consists of 19 residues. The germline V gene encodes CDR1 GEAIGNYY and CDR2 EKD. The CDR3 is CACDQTGGPSSRDTRQMFF. CDR3 bases: TGTGCCTGTGACCAGACTGGGGGCCCGAGCTCCCGGGACACCCGACAGATGTTTTTC.

Points on this clone: The mismatch at residue 12 between this DNA's translation and the TCRdb protein of a much larger clone likely reflects a read error; the protein shown is translated from the DNA. The rearrangement joins TRDV2 to TRDJ1; possibly TRDD3 for D (5 bases). The J gene comes from matching the DNA to germline here; TCRdb lacks it. The V end was cut by 0 bases, the J end by 9 bases, with 19 bases between. Germline V gives CDR1 GEAIGNYY, CDR2 EKD. CDR3 length: 15 amino acids. The CDR3 region is CACDTVVTRGDELIF. The CDR3 nucleotides are TGTGCCTGTGACACCGTGGTAACCAGGGGAGATGAACTCATCTTT.

Only a few counts were recorded for this clone. The likely explanation is a read error, given a far larger clone one base away. The sample holds other DNA sequences that translate to the same CDR3. V usage is TRDV1 and J usage is TRDJ1, with D perhaps matching TRDD3 (5 bases). Because TCRdb records no J gene, it was assigned here through a match of the DNA to germline. Germline V CDR1 and CDR2: TSWWSYY, QGS. This CDR3 has 20 amino acids. Between the trimmed V and J ends, which lost 2 bases and 1 base, there was a span of 26 bases. CDR3 residues: CALGENSWPSSGVLTDKLIF. In DNA form, the CDR3 reads TGTGCTCTTGGGGAAAACAGCTGGCCCTCCTCGGGGGTCCTCACCGATAAACTCATCTTT.

Concerning this clone itself: A far larger clone is one nucleotide away, so this likely arose from a read error. The sample holds other DNA sequences that translate to the same CDR3. The J gene is TRDJ1, the V gene TRDV2; 9 bases align to TRDD3. The J gene was not available in TCRdb and was assigned here by matching the DNA to germline segments. This CDR3 spans 20 amino acids. The germline CDR1 and CDR2 sequences are GEAIGNYY and EKD. CDR3 in amino acids: CACDRLLGDSLDRHTDKLIF. Written as DNA, the CDR3 is TGTGCCTGTGACAGACTGCTGGGGGATTCGCTAGACCGACACACCGACAAACTCATCTTT.

A word on this clone: TCRdb's listed protein matches a much larger clone and diverges from this DNA's translation at residue 17, likely through a read error; the protein shown comes from the DNA. V is TRAV29/DV5 and J is TRDJ1; D might be TRDD2 (5 bases). The J gene was missing in TCRdb and was found by matching the end of the DNA to germline. CDR3 size: 20 residues. Germline loops: CDR1 NSMFDY, CDR2 ISSIKDK. The CDR3 loop reads CAASDIYLVLDLPYTDRLIF. The DNA for the CDR3 is TGTGCAGCAAGCGATATTTATTTGGTCCTCGATCTTCCGTACACCGATAGACTCATCTTT.

This clone was detected only a few times. TCRdb's protein, taken from a much larger clone, differs from this DNA's translation at residue 20, likely owing to a read error; the protein displayed comes from the DNA. The J segment was not called; the V segment is TRDV1; TRDD2, the D gene given by the table, was not confirmed from the DNA. The CDR3 runs 22 residues. Germline CDR1 reads TSWWSYY; CDR2 reads QGS. CDR3 DNA sequence: TGTGCTCTGCTCCCTGTCCCGTTCCTACGATTCTCTAACGCCAGGTCCCCAGGACCCCCGATCTTT. As protein: CALLPVPFLRFSNARSPGPPIF.

This clone has more than one count but fewer than ten. Given a far larger clone just one base away, this is likely a sequencing read error. The same CDR3 can be traced to other DNA sequences in this sample. The J gene is TRDJ1, the V gene TRDV2, with D possibly TRDD3 on 5 matching bases. TCRdb is silent on the J gene; assignment here came from matching the DNA to germline. CDR1 GEAIGNYY and CDR2 EKD come from the germline V gene. The CDR3 length is 15 residues. V lost 0 bases to trimming and J lost 8 bases, with 18 bases between them. The CDR3 reads CACDTVGVPIDKLIF. For the CDR3, the DNA is TGTGCCTGTGACACCGTTGGGGTGCCTATCGACAAACTCATCTTT.

A remark on this clone: The protein that TCRdb holds for this DNA derives from a much larger clone and differs from the translated DNA at residue 5, which likely indicates a read error; the protein shown here is translated from the DNA. V and J are TRDV3 and TRDJ1; D is perhaps TRDD3 (5 bases). TCRdb supplies no J gene; here it was assigned by aligning the nucleotide sequence to germline. The length of the CDR3 is 14 residues. Trimming pared 4 bases from V and 0 bases from J, leaving 15 bases between. The V gene's germline CDR1 is TVYSNPD and CDR2 GDNSRS (reference sequence). The CDR3 nucleotides read TGTGCCTCCTGGGAGATAAGTTACACCGATAAACTCATCTTT. Translating gives CASWEISYTDKLIF.

This clone was seen only a few times. The protein that TCRdb holds for this DNA derives from a much larger clone and differs from the translated DNA at residue 11, which likely indicates a read error; the protein shown here is translated from the DNA. The chain carries TRDV1 and TRDJ1, with D possibly being TRDD2 (7 bases). The J gene, left out of TCRdb, was set here by checking the DNA against germline. The CDR3 spans 21 residues. Germline-derived CDR1 and CDR2 are TSWWSYY and QGS. Trimming pared 2 bases from V and 7 bases from J, leaving 35 bases between. Here the CDR3 DNA reads TGTGCTCTTGGGGAAGCGGGCTTCCTATTCTCCCGCCGGGTACTGGGCCCTAAACTCATCTTT. This gives the protein CALGEAGFLFSRRVLGPKLIF.

Points on this clone: The mismatch at residue 7 between this DNA's translation and the TCRdb protein of a much larger clone likely reflects a read error; the protein shown is translated from the DNA. The chain has TRDV1 and TRDJ1, with D unresolved. The J gene was missing in TCRdb and was found by matching the end of the DNA to germline. The germline V gene encodes CDR1 TSWWSYY and CDR2 QGS. The CDR3 runs to 14 residues. V dropped 3 bases and J dropped 10 bases, with 18 bases sitting between them. The CDR3 bases are TGTGCTCTTGGGGACCCTAGAGGCGGAATTAGACTCATCTTT. It codes for CALGDPRGGIRLIF.

Note on this clone: The protein given by TCRdb reflects a much larger clone and differs at residues 12 and 16 from this DNA's translation, likely from a read error; the protein shown is the DNA's translation. J is TRDJ1 and V is TRDV1, with D perhaps TRDD3 (6 bases). The J gene was missing in TCRdb and was found by matching the end of the DNA to germline. Germline V lookup: CDR1 TSWWSYY, CDR2 QGS. Trimming took off 5 bases at V and 3 bases at J, with 34 bases between the two ends. The CDR3 extends over 21 amino acids. CDR3 sequence: CALGITVQIAGELNYADKLIF. The DNA for the CDR3 is TGTGCTCTTGGGATAACTGTCCAGATCGCTGGGGAGCTAAACTACGCCGATAAACTCATCTTT.